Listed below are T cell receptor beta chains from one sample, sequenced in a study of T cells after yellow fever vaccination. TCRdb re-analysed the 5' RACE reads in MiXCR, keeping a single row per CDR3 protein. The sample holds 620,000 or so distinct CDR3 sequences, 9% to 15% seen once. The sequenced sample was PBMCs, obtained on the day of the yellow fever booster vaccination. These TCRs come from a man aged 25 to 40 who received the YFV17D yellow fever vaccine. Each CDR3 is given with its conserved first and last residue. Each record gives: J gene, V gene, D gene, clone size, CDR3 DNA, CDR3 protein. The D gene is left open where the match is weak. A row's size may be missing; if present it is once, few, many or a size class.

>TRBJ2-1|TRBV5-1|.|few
TGCGCCAGCAGCTACACTGGTCCCTACAATGAGCAGTTCTTC
CASSYTGPYNEQFF
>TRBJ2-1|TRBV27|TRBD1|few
TGTGCCAGCAGTTCCCGCCGGGACAGGGGGTTGGAGAATGAGCAGTTCTTC
CASSSRRDRGLENEQFF
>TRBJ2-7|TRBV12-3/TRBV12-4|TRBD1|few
TGTGCCAGCAGTCATGCTGACAGGGGCCACGAGCAGTACTTC
CASSHADRGHEQYF
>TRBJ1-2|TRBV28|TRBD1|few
TGTGCCAGCAGGGACGGACAGGGCCACTATGGCTACACCTTC
CASRDGQGHYGYTF
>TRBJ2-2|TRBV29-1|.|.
TGCAGCGTTGAAGATTCTTACCGAGGGAGGAACGGGGAGCTGTTTTTT
CSVEDSYRGRNGELFF
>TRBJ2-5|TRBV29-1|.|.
TGCAGCGTTGAAGAGGCAGGCAATCTACAACGGTGGGCTTACCAAGAGACCCAGTACTTC
CSVEEAGNLQRWAYQETQYF
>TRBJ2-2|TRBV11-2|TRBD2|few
TGTGCCAGCAGCTGGGGGAGGAGCGGGAGGACCGGGGAGCTGTTTTTT
CASSWGRSGRTGELFF
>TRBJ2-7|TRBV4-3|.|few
TGCGCCAGCAGCCAAGATCTTGGGACACTTAACTCCTACGAGCAGTACTTC
CASSQDLGTLNSYEQYF
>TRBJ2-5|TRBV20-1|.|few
TGCAGTGCTACAGACTACCCCGAGACCCAGTACTTC
CSATDYPETQYF
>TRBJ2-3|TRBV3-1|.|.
TGTGCCAGCAGCCAGGGTTGGGGAGGCACAGATACGCAGTATTTT
CASSQGWGGTDTQYF
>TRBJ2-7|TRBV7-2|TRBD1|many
TGTGCCAGCAGCTTCAAGACAGGGGTGGACGAGCAGTACTTC
CASSFKTGVDEQYF
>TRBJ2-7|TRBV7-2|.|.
TGTGCCAGCAGCTTCGGTGACCTTCGATCCGAGCAGTACTTC
CASSFGDLRSEQYF
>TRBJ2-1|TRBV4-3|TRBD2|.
TGCGCCAGCAGCCCGATACCGGGAGGGTGGAATAGGGTCAATGAGCAGTTCTTC
CASSPIPGGWNRVNEQFF
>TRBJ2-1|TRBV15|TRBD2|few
TGTGCCACCAGCCCGGACTCGGGGGGCTACAATGAGCAGTTCTTC
CATSPDSGGYNEQFF
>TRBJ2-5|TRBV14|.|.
TGTGCCAGCAGCCAGGGGATCTCCACAGGGATAGAGACCCAGTACTTC
CASSQGISTGIETQYF
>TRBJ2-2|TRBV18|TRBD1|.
TGTGCCAGCTCAAACGAACCCTACAGGGGGCTTCCCGGGGAGCTGTTTTTT
CASSNEPYRGLPGELFF
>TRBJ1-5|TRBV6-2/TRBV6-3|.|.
TGTGCCAGCAGTTACGACAGTCTCAATCAGCCCCAGCATTTT
CASSYDSLNQPQHF
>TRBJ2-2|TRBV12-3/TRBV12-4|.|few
TGTGCCAGCAGTTTAGGCCCTCTTATAGTCGGAGCCGGGGAGCTGTTTTTT
CASSLGPLIVGAGELFF
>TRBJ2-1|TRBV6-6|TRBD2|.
TGTGCCAGCAGTGAGCCGGGGGGTTTGAAGCAGTTCTTC
CASSEPGGLKQFF
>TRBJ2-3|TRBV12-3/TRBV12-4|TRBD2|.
TGTGCCAGCAGTTGGGTCTCGTCTAGCGGGAGTGGTAGTGGGACAGATACGCAGTATTTT
CASSWVSSSGSGSGTDTQYF
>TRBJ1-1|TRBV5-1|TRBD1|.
TGCGCCAGCAGCTTCCGACAGGGGTCGAACACTGAAGCTTTCTTT
CASSFRQGSNTEAFF
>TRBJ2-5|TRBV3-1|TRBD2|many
TGTGCCAGCAGCCAAGGTTTCCAGGGAGGGGAGACCCAGTACTTC
CASSQGFQGGETQYF
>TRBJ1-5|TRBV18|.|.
TGTGCCAGCTCACCAACCAGGGAACAGCCCCAGCATTTT
CASSPTREQPQHF
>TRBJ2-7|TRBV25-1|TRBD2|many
TGTGCCAGCAGTGTAACCGGGACTAGCGGGATAACCTACGAGCAGTACTTC
CASSVTGTSGITYEQYF
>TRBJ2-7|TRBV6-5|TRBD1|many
TGTGCCAGCAGCGCCCGACAGGGACCGTACGAGCAGTACTTC
CASSARQGPYEQYF
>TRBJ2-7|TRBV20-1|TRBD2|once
TGCAGTGCTAGAGATGTATTGTCTAGCGGGAGGGCCTACGAGCAGTACTTC
CSARDVLSSGRAYEQYF
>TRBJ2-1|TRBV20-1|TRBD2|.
TGCAGTGCTGGCCATGCGGCGGGAGACAATGAGCAGTTCTTC
CSAGHAAGDNEQFF
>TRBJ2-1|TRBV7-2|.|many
TGTGCCAGCAGCCCAGCGAGGGCTCGAGGTGAGCAGTTCTTC
CASSPARARGEQFF
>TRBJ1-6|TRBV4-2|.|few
TGTGCCAGCAGCCACGGATACGATACTAGCTCCTATAATTCACCCCTCCACTTT
CASSHGYDTSSYNSPLHF
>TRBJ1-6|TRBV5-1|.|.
TGCGCCAGCAGCTTGGGTGTTCCGGGTGATTCACCCCTCCACTTT
CASSLGVPGDSPLHF
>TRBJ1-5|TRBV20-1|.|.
TGCAGTGCTACCGGCTCGGGTACGAAGCCCCAGCATTTT
CSATGSGTKPQHF
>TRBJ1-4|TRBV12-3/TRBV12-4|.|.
TGTGCCAGCAGAGGTGATAATGAAAAACTGTTTTTT
CASRGDNEKLFF
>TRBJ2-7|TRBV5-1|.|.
TGCGCCAGCAGCTACCCGGAGAACGAGCAGTACTTC
CASSYPENEQYF
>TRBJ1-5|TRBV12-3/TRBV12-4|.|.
TGTGCCAGCAGAGGACGCTATAGCAATCAGCCCCAGCATTTT
CASRGRYSNQPQHF
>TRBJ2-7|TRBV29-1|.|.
TGCAGCGTTGTAGGGCGACTAGCCTACGAGCAGTACTTC
CSVVGRLAYEQYF